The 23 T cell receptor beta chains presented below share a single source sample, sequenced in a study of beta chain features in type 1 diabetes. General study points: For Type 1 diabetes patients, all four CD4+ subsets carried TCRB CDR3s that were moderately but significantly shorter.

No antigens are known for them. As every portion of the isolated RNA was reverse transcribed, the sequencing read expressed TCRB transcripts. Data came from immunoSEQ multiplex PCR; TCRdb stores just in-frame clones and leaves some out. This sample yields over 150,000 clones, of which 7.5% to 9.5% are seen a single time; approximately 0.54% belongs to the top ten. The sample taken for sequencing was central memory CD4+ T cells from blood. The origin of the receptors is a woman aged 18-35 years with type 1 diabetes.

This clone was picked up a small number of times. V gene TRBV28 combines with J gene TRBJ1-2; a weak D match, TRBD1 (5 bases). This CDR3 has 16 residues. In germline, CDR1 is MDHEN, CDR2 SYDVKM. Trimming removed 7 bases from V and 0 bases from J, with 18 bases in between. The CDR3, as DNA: TGTGCCAGCACCTACCGAGACAGCAGAGCTAACTATGGCTACACCTTC. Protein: CASTYRDSRANYGYTF.

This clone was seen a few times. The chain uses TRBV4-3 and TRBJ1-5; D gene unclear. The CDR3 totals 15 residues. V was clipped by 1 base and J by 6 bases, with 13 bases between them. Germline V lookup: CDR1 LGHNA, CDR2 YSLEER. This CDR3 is CASSQGVQNSQPQHF. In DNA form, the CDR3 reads TGCGCCAGCAGCCAAGGGGTACAAAACAGTCAGCCCCAGCATTTT.

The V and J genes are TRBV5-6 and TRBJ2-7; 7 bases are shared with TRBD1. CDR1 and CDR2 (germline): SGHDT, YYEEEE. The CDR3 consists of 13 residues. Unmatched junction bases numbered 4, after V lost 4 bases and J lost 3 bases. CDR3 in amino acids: CASSRQGSYEQYF. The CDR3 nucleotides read TGTGCCAGCAGCCGACAGGGAAGCTACGAGCAGTACTTC. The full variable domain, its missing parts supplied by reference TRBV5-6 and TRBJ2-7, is DAGVTQSPTHLIKTRGQQVTLRCSPKSGHDTVSWYQQALGQGPQFIFQYYEEEERQRGNFPDRFSGHQFPNYSSELNVNALLLGDSALYLCASSRQGSYEQYFGPGTRLTVT.

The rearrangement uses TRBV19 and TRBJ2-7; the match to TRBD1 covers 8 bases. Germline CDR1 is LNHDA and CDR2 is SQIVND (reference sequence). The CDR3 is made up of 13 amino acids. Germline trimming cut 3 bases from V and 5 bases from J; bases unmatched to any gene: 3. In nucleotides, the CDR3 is TGTGCCAGTAGTATGAAACAGGGGGACGAGCAGTACTTC. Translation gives CASSMKQGDEQYF.

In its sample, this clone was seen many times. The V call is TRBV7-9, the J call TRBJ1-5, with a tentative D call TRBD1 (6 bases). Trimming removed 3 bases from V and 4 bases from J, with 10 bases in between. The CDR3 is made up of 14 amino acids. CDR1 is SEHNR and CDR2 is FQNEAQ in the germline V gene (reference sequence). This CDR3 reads CASSFGQLNQPQHF. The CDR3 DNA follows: TGTGCCAGCAGCTTTGGACAGCTTAATCAGCCCCAGCATTTT.

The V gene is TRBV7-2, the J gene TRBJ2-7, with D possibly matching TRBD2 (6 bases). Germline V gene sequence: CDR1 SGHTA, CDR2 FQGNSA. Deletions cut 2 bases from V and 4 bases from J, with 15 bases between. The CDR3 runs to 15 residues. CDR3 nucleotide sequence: TGTGCCAGCAGCTTATCCGGGACTGATAATTACGAGCAGTACTTC. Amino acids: CASSLSGTDNYEQYF.

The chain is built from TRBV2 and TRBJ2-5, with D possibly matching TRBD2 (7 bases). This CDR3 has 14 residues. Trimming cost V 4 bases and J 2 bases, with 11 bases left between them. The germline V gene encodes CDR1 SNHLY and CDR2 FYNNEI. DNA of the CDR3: TGTGCCAGCAGTGGGGGGGGCCGGCAAGAGACCCAGTACTTC. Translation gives CASSGGGRQETQYF.

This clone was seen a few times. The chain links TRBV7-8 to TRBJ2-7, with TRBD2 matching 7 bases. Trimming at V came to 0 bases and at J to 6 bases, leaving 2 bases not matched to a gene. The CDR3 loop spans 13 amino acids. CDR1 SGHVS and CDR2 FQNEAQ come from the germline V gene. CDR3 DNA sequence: TGTGCCAGCAGCTTAGCACCGGGGGGCGAGCAGTACTTC. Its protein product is CASSLAPGGEQYF.

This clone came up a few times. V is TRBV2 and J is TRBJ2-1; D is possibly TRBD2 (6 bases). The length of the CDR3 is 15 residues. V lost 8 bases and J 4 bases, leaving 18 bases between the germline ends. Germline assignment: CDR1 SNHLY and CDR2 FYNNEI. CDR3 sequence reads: CASQPLAEGYNEQFF. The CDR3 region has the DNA TGTGCCAGCCAACCTTTAGCGGAGGGGTACAATGAGCAGTTCTTC.

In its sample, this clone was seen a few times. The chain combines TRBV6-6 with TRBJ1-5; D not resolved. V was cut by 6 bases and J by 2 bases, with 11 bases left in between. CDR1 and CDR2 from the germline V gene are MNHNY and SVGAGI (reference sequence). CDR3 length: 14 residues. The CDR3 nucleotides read TGTGCCAGCAGCTCCCACTATGGCAATCAGCCCCAGCATTTT. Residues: CASSSHYGNQPQHF.

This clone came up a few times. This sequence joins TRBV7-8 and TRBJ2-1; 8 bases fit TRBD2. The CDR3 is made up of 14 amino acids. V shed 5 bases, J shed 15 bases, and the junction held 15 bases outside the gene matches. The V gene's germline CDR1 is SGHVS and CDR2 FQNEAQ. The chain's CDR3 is CASSKATGTRVWFF. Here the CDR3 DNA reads TGTGCCAGCAGCAAAGCCACCGGGACTAGAGTATGGTTCTTC.

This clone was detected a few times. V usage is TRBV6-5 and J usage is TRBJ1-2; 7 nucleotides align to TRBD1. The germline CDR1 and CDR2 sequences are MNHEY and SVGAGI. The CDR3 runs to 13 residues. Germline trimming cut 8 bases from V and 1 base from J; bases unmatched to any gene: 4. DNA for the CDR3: TGTGCCAGCCGTAGGGGGCTTAACTATGGCTACACCTTC. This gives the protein CASRRGLNYGYTF.

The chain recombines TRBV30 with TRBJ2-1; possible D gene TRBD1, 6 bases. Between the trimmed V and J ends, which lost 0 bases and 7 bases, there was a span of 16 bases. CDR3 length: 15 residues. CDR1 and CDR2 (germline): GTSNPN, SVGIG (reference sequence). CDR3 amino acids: CAWSVRGQLENEQFF. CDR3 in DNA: TGTGCCTGGAGTGTACGTGGACAGCTGGAGAATGAGCAGTTCTTC.

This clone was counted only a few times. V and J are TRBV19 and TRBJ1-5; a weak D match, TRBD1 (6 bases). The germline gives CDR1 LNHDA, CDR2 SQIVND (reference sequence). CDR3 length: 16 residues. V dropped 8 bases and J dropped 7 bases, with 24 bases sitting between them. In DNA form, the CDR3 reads TGTGCCAGTTCCTACCTGGGGGCAGGGGTGATCCAGCCCCAGCATTTT. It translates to CASSYLGAGVIQPQHF.

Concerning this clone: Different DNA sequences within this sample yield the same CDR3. CDR3 DNA: TGTGCCAGCAGCGTGAGGGAAGGGTACAACTCACCCCTCCACTTT. It is translated as CASSVREGYNSPLHF. J is TRBJ1-6 and V is TRBV5-4, with D uncertain. The CDR3 loop spans 15 amino acids. Germline CDR1 is SGHNT and CDR2 is YYREEE (reference sequence). V was pared by 4 bases and J by 10 bases, with 18 bases between.

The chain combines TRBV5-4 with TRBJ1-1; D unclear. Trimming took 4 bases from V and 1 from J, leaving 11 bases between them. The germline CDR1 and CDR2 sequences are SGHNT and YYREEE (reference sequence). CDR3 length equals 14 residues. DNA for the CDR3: TGTGCCAGCAGCCCGATGGCTGGGAACACTGAAGCTTTCTTT. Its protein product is CASSPMAGNTEAFF.

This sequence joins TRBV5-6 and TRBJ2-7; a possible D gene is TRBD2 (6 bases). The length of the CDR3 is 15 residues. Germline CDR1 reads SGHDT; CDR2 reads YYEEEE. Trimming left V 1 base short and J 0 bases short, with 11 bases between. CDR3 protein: CASSLRDGGSYEQYF. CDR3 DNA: TGTGCCAGCAGCTTGCGGGACGGGGGCTCCTACGAGCAGTACTTC. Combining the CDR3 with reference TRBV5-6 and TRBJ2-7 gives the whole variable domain DAGVTQSPTHLIKTRGQQVTLRCSPKSGHDTVSWYQQALGQGPQFIFQYYEEEERQRGNFPDRFSGHQFPNYSSELNVNALLLGDSALYLCASSLRDGGSYEQYFGPGTRLTVT.

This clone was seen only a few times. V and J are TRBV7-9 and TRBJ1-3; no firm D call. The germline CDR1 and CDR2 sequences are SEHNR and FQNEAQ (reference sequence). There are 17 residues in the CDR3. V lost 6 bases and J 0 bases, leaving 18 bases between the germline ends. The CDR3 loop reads CASSLNTGFVSGNTIYF. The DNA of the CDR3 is TGTGCCAGCAGTCTTAATACCGGTTTCGTCTCTGGAAACACCATATATTTT.

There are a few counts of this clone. This CDR3 reads CASMVNRYYEQYF. CDR3 coding DNA: TGTGCCAGCATGGTAAACAGATACTACGAGCAGTACTTC. The rearrangement joins TRBV2 to TRBJ2-7; D ambiguous. V lost 7 bases and J lost 3, with 13 bases in between. This CDR3 has 13 amino acids. CDR1 is SNHLY and CDR2 is FYNNEI in the germline V gene.

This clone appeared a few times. The CDR3 protein is CASSLEGQRYGYTF. The CDR3 coding sequence is TGCGCCAGCAGCTTGGAGGGACAGAGATATGGCTACACCTTC. The J gene is TRBJ1-2, the V gene TRBV5-1, with 7 bases matching TRBD1. The V gene's germline CDR1 is SGHRS and CDR2 YFSETQ. Trimming removed 0 bases from V and 5 bases from J; junction bases left unmatched: 4. The CDR3 is made up of 14 amino acids.

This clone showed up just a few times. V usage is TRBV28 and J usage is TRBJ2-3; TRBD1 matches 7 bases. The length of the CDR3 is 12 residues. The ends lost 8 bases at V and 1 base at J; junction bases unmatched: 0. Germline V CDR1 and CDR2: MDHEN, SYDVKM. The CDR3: CASQGGTDTQYF. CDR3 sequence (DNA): TGTGCCAGCCAGGGGGGCACAGATACGCAGTATTTT.

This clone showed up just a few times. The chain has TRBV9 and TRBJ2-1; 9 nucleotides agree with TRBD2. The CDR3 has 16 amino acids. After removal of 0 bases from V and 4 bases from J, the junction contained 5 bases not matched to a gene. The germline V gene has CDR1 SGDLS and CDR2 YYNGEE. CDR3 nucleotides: TGTGCCAGCAGCGTAGCCCACGCGGGAGGGTACAATGAGCAGTTCTTC. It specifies CASSVAHAGGYNEQFF.

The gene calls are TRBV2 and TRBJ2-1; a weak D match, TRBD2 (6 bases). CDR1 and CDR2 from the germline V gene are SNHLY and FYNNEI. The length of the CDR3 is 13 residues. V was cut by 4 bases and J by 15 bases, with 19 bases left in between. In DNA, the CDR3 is TGTGCCAGCAGTGGGGAGGCCACAGCAAATCGGTTCTTC. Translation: CASSGEATANRFF.